This TCR beta chain stems from a study of blood T cells in healthy people across ages. Findings and caveats of the study: Older age coincided with a roughly linear decline in TCR beta diversity per million T cells.

Through a sample-barcoded 5' primer and a J-beta primer mix, a second PCR was run for roughly 7 to 12 cycles. MiXCR, run by TCRdb on the 5' RACE reads, gives a single entry per CDR3 protein. The sample consists of more than 650,000 distinct CDR3 sequences, about 55% of them appearing once. On this clonotype itself: Its antigen is unknown.

The V and J ends lost 6 bases and 7 bases, in that order; junction bases with no gene match: 8. The CDR3 runs to 15 residues. Per the germline V gene, CDR1 is SEHNR and CDR2 is FQNEAQ (reference sequence). This TCR was recovered from a man older than 75 in good health. This sequence joins TRBV7-9 and TRBJ2-2; TRBD1 matches 10 bases. The sequencing sample was made of blood. The CDR3 loop reads CASRPDRGRGGELFF. The CDR3 region has the DNA TGTGCCAGCAGACCTGACAGGGGGCGCGGCGGGGAGCTGTTTTTT. Full variable domain (remainder filled in from reference TRBV7-9 and TRBJ2-2): DTGVSQNPRHKITKRGQNVTFRCDPISEHNRLYWYRQTLGQGPEFLTYFQNEAQLEKSRLLSDRFSAERPKGSFSTLEIQRTEQGDSAMYLCASRPDRGRGGELFFGEGSRLTVL.